This T cell receptor (beta chain) was sequenced for a study of blood T cell repertoires in COVID-19 (TCRdb year 2020). Regarding the study in general: The collaborator samples originated in the United States, Italy and Spain and spanned the acute and convalescent phases of COVID-19. Samples came from the ongoing ImmuneRACE study (first 160 participants) plus 1,254 subjects from 6 global collaborators. Where available, HLA class I and class II types were obtained from metadata supplied by the sample provider rather than from assay-based typing. Deeply sampled blood TCRbeta repertoires from subjects exposed to, actively infected with, or recovered from COVID-19 were included in the dataset. The material from the prospective study consisted of cDNA or gDNA derived from T cells, B-cell-depleted T cells, or PBMCs. Sample metadata almost always included a de-identified subject ID, COVID-19 status, age in years and sex. The repertoires were released in a freely available public database meant as a resource for research on the immune response to SARS-CoV-2. What the authors observed across the whole study: The amount of clinical and demographic metadata varied by source and participant and was provided uncurated.

With respect to this clone: Its antigen remains undetermined. Base-call qualities are not available, and no considerably larger clone is one nucleotide away.

Collaborating institutions collected whole blood in K2EDTA tubes following their own protocols. For TCRbeta analysis, collaborator samples were shipped as frozen whole blood, as isolated PBMCs, or as DNA extracted from either sample type. The germline V gene sets CDR1 to KGHSH and CDR2 to LQKENI. The CDR3 holds 15 amino acids from the cysteine to the phenylalanine. Kept here is only the CDR3 DNA, which spans 45 bases and is read in frame from base 1. V sheds 5 bases and J sheds 0 bases, leaving 12 bases between their ends. TCRbeta CDR3 regions were amplified from genomic DNA by means of the immunoSEQ Assay, a bias-controlled multiplex PCR. Processing in the source paper ran as follows. The number of nucleated cells in each sample was estimated from the amplification of reference gene primers within the assay. To quantify the absolute abundance of each unique TCRbeta CDR3 rearrangement, sequence reads were collapsed and filtered. Productive Simpson clonality was computed per sample as the square root of Simpson's diversity index over productive rearrangements. The clones in this table, taken by TCRdb from immuneACCESS, are in-frame only. Not every clone is retained; where verified, under half of the shortfall comes from an unresolved V gene, and the cause of the rest is unknown. That table supplies the V and J calls and clone size; D and trimming were determined from the DNA. In all, the sample holds about 240,000 clones, and under 85% of those were seen once. Approximately 5.7% of the sample belongs to the ten largest clones.

This receptor was obtained from a human donor in a cohort sampled during active COVID-19. The sample was peripheral blood. The chain joins TRBV18 to TRBJ2-3; TRBD1 is possibly the D segment (5 matching bases). The bases are TGTGCCAGCTCAACGCAGGGTTCAAGCACAGATACGCAGTATTTT. It specifies CASSTQGSSTDTQYF.